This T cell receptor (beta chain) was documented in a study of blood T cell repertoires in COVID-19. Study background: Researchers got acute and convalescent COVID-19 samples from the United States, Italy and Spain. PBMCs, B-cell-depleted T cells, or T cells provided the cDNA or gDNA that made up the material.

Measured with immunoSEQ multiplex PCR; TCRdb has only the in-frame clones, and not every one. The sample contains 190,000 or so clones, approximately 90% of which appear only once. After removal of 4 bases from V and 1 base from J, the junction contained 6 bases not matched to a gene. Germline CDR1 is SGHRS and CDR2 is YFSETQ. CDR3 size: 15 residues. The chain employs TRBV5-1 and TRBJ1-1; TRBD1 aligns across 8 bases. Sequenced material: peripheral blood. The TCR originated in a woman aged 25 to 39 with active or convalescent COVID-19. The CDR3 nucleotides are TGCGCCAGCAGCCCCGACAGGGGTCAGAACACTGAAGCTTTCTTT. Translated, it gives CASSPDRGQNTEAFF.